The clone carrying this TCR beta chain was detected ten times or more. Its antigen is not known. Preparation of TCR beta libraries was done by quantitative 5'-RACE with molecular barcodes. Each CDR3 protein gets one entry after TCRdb re-called the 5' RACE reads with MiXCR. This sample has around 300,000 distinct CDR3 sequences, with around 21% found just once. The CDR3 spans 15 residues. V trimming: 5 bases; J trimming: 3 bases; junction bases outside the gene matches: 7. This sample is part of a study of CD8 T cells in ankylosing spondylitis. Findings and limits, study-wide: A CD8+ phenotype characterized the disease-linked clones, which were relatively rare in peripheral blood. What seemed typical of ankylosing spondylitis blood was a TCR beta motif built from roughly eight highly homologous variants. Earlier work had already found some motif variants in reactive arthritis synovial fluid and blood.

Source material: blood, either unsorted or a sorted T cell fraction (not recorded which). The clonotype comes from a female donor with ankylosing spondylitis or in good health (not recorded which). The genes are TRBV12-3 or TRBV12-4 and TRBJ2-1; TRBD2 agrees at 7 bases. This CDR3 is CASSPREAIYNEQFF. The DNA for the CDR3 is TGTGCCAGCAGTCCCCGGGAGGCAATCTACAATGAGCAGTTCTTC.